The 13 T cell receptor beta chains in this list originate from one sample, sequenced in a study of cytomegalovirus exposure and HLA in healthy donors. Sequencing used immunoSEQ multiplex PCR; TCRdb keeps in-frame clones, though not all of them. The sample lists more than 250,000 clones, about nine tenths occurring once. Input material: PBMCs. All receptors derive from a woman aged 25 to 39 in good health and CMV-seronegative.

The V gene is TRBV15, the J gene TRBJ2-3, with D unclear. Germline CDR1 reads LNHNV; CDR2 reads YYDKDF (reference sequence). V was pared by 1 base and J by 4 bases, with 6 bases between. There are 13 residues in the CDR3. The CDR3 DNA reads TGTGCCACCAGCAGAGGGCTCCCAGATACGCAGTATTTT. Protein product: CATSRGLPDTQYF.

This chain connects TRBV27 to TRBJ2-7; TRBD2 might be the D (5 bases). V lost 5 bases and J 7 bases, leaving 21 bases between the germline ends. The CDR3 is 15 residues long. Germline V lookup: CDR1 MNHEY, CDR2 SMNVEV (reference sequence). CDR3: CASSPLHVATSEQYF. The CDR3 region has the DNA TGTGCCAGCAGTCCCCTTCACGTAGCGACATCGGAGCAGTACTTC.

V is TRBV25-1 and J is TRBJ2-7; TRBD1 aligns across 8 bases. The CDR3 runs 14 residues. Per germline, CDR1 MGHDK and CDR2 SYGVNS. V was clipped by 2 bases and J by 7 bases; unmatched bases: 7. CDR3 sequence: CASSERTGLPEQYF. CDR3 DNA: TGTGCCAGCAGTGAACGGACAGGGTTACCTGAGCAGTACTTC.

V is TRBV30 and J is TRBJ2-5; D remains unclear. This CDR3 region has 13 residues. V lost 3 bases to trimming and J lost 7 bases, with 15 bases between them. In germline, CDR1 is GTSNPN, CDR2 SVGIG (reference sequence). CDR3 bases: TGTGCCTGGAGCATGGTCGATCGCGGGACCCAGTACTTC. It encodes CAWSMVDRGTQYF.

The chain has TRBV7-7 and TRBJ2-5, with 8 bases lining up with TRBD1. The CDR3 contains 14 residues. Trimming at V came to 4 bases and at J to 3 bases, leaving 4 bases not matched to a gene. Germline CDR1 reads SSHAT; CDR2 reads FNYEAQ (reference sequence). The CDR3 DNA reads TGTGCCAGCAGCTCACCGGGACAGGAAGAGACCCAGTACTTC. It yields the protein CASSSPGQEETQYF.

The J gene is TRBJ2-7, the V gene TRBV7-9; D may be TRBD1 (6 bases). V lost 4 bases and J lost 1, with 14 bases in between. Per germline, CDR1 SEHNR and CDR2 FQNEAQ (reference sequence). The CDR3 sequence is 15 residues long. Here the CDR3 DNA reads TGTGCCAGCAGCTCTTTAGGGGGAGCATCCTACGAGCAGTACTTC. This gives the protein CASSSLGGASYEQYF.

The rearrangement joins TRBV6-6 to TRBJ2-1, with a possible D match to TRBD1 (6 bases). The CDR3 extends over 16 amino acids. V dropped 0 bases and J dropped 6 bases, with 15 bases sitting between them. Germline V lookup: CDR1 MNHNY, CDR2 SVGAGI (reference sequence). The chain's CDR3 is CASSYSGQGTSNEQFF. Here the CDR3 DNA reads TGTGCCAGCAGTTACTCGGGACAAGGGACCTCCAATGAGCAGTTCTTC.

The chain uses TRBV5-1 and TRBJ2-3, with D perhaps matching TRBD1 or TRBD2 (5 bases each). Germline V CDR1 and CDR2: SGHRS, YFSETQ. V lost 5 bases to trimming and J lost 0 bases, with 13 bases between them. The CDR3 runs to 15 residues. The CDR3 coding sequence is TGCGCCAGCAGTCCCGGGACGGCTAGCACAGATACGCAGTATTTT. This codes for CASSPGTASTDTQYF.

A single count supports this clone. V is TRBV7-9 and J is TRBJ2-3, with D unresolved. Germline V gene data show CDR1 as SEHNR and CDR2 as FQNEAQ (reference sequence). The CDR3 sequence is 13 residues long. V was shortened by 2 bases and J by 2 bases, with 5 bases between the two germline ends. In DNA form, the CDR3 reads TGTGCCAGCAGCTTACAGTCCACAGATACGCAGTATTTT. Translated, it gives CASSLQSTDTQYF.

This rearrangement joins TRBV9 to TRBJ2-7, with 9 bases lining up with TRBD1. With V trimmed by 3 bases and J by 2 bases, 3 bases remained unmatched. The V gene's germline CDR1 is SGDLS and CDR2 YYNGEE. CDR3 length equals 14 residues. The CDR3 reads CASSGDREAYEQYF. The CDR3 DNA is TGTGCCAGCAGCGGGGACAGGGAAGCCTACGAGCAGTACTTC.

This chain links TRBV27 with TRBJ1-1, with 9 positions matching TRBD1. This CDR3 is built from 16 residues. J was trimmed by 3 bases and V by 5 bases; bases with no gene match: 10. Per germline, CDR1 MNHEY and CDR2 SMNVEV (reference sequence). The CDR3 here is CASSPNLDRGDTEAFF. In DNA, the CDR3 is TGTGCCAGCAGTCCCAACCTGGACAGGGGTGACACTGAAGCTTTCTTT.

The CDR3 loop reads CASSVVGEPNSGNTIYF. CDR3 DNA: TGTGCCAGCAGCGTAGTGGGGGAACCCAACTCTGGAAACACCATATATTTT. The rearrangement joins TRBV9 to TRBJ1-3; maybe TRBD1 (5 bases). The CDR3 runs 17 residues. V gave up 0 bases and J gave up 0 bases, with 13 bases separating them. Germline V gene lookup returns CDR1 SGDLS and CDR2 YYNGEE.

J is TRBJ2-2 and V is TRBV7-7, with a tentative D call TRBD1 (5 bases). The ends were cut back, 6 bases at V and 3 bases at J, with 8 bases in the middle. This CDR3 spans 13 amino acids. CDR1 SSHAT and CDR2 FNYEAQ come from the germline V gene (reference sequence). The CDR3 DNA is TGTGCCAGCAGTTCAGGGTACACCGGGGAGCTGTTTTTT. Translated, it gives CASSSGYTGELFF.